One sample yielded the 18 T cell receptor beta chains listed below, sequenced in a study of neurological immune-mediated disorders. Each CDR3 protein is one row after TCRdb ran MiXCR on the 5' RACE reads. The sample includes some 89,000 distinct CDR3 sequences, under 4.5% of them seen just once. Time point reported: longitudinal time-point 3. The sample was PBMCs. Every receptor here comes from a woman aged 60 to 75 with multiple sclerosis.

This clonotype was counted at least ten times. V is TRBV7-8 and J is TRBJ2-7; D may match TRBD1 or TRBD2 (5 bases each). From germline, CDR1 is SGHVS and CDR2 FQNEAQ. Trimming cost V 1 base and J 2 bases, with 6 bases left between them. CDR3 length: 13 residues. The CDR3 reads CASSLVGAYEQYF. CDR3 coding DNA: TGTGCCAGCAGCTTAGTGGGGGCCTACGAGCAGTACTTC.

This clonotype was seen ten or more times. The chain couples TRBV28 to TRBJ2-5; 7 bases line up with TRBD2. There are 15 residues in the CDR3. The ends lost 3 bases at V and 0 bases at J; junction bases unmatched: 4. Germline values: CDR1 MDHEN, CDR2 SYDVKM. Here the CDR3 DNA reads TGTGCCAGCAGTTTCCGAGCGGGGTACCAAGAGACCCAGTACTTC. Encoded protein: CASSFRAGYQETQYF.

Many counts were recorded for this clonotype. The rearrangement joins TRBV15 to TRBJ2-1, with 10 positions matching TRBD1. V gave up 5 bases and J gave up 2 bases; unmatched junction bases: 0. In germline, CDR1 is LNHNV, CDR2 YYDKDF (reference sequence). This CDR3 has 14 residues. CDR3 amino acids: CATSGTGAYNEQFF. The CDR3 coding sequence is TGTGCCACCAGCGGGACAGGGGCCTACAATGAGCAGTTCTTC.

There are many counts of this clonotype. The rearrangement uses TRBV24-1 and TRBJ2-7; no clear D gene. CDR1 and CDR2 from the germline V gene are KGHDR and SFDVKD. Between the trimmed V and J ends, which lost 1 base and 2 bases, there was a span of 8 bases. The CDR3 runs 14 residues. The CDR3 DNA follows: TGTGCCACCAGTGATTTTCGCATAACCTACGAGCAGTACTTC. This sequence encodes CATSDFRITYEQYF.

This clonotype has a count of ten or more. The V and J genes are TRBV3-1 and TRBJ2-1, with 8 bases aligning to TRBD2. The V segment lost 1 base and the J segment 6 bases; nucleotides outside the gene matches: 2. CDR3 length equals 14 residues. Germline values: CDR1 LGHDT, CDR2 YNNKEL (reference sequence). This CDR3 reads CASSQAGGGNEQFF. CDR3 coding DNA: TGTGCCAGCAGCCAAGCGGGGGGGGGCAATGAGCAGTTCTTC.

The table lists this clonotype with many counts. The chain links TRBV5-5 to TRBJ2-3; D unclear. V was clipped by 0 bases and J by 5 bases, with 4 bases between them. CDR1 SGHKS and CDR2 YYEKEE come from the germline V gene (reference sequence). The CDR3 is 12 amino acids. Here the CDR3 reads CASSLGLDTQYF. The CDR3 coding sequence is TGTGCCAGCAGCTTGGGACTAGATACGCAGTATTTT.

With regard to this clonotype: Germline and junction disagree at one end, which may indicate a read error. CDR3 region: CASSDPLNTEALF. The CDR3 DNA reads TGTGCCAGCAGTGACCCCCTGAACACTGAAGCTCTCTTT. The rearrangement links TRBV25-1 to TRBJ1-1; D uncertain. This CDR3 is 13 amino acids long. Germline V gene sequence: CDR1 MGHDK, CDR2 SYGVNS. Full variable domain (remainder filled in from reference TRBV25-1 and TRBJ1-1): EADIYQTPRYLVIGTGKKITLECSQTMGHDKMYWYQQDPGMELHLIHYSYGVNSTEKGDLSSESTVSRIRTEHFPLTLESARPSHTSQYLCASSDPLNTEALFGQGTRLTVV.

In its sample, this clonotype was seen many times. This chain connects TRBV20-1 to TRBJ2-5; D is ambiguous. V was clipped by 5 bases and J by 3 bases, with 4 bases between them. This CDR3 comprises 10 residues. Germline V lookup: CDR1 DFQATT, CDR2 SNEGSKA (reference sequence). CDR3 protein: CSAGEETQYF. The CDR3 DNA sequence: TGCAGTGCTGGGGAAGAGACCCAGTACTTC.

The chain has TRBV5-1 and TRBJ2-2, with 10 nucleotides matching TRBD1. This CDR3 has 14 residues. The ends lost 7 bases at V and 1 base at J; junction bases unmatched: 1. CDR1 is SGHRS, CDR2 YFSETQ, per germline. For the CDR3, the DNA is TGCGCCAGCCGGGACAGGGGGAACACCGGGGAGCTGTTTTTT. Translation: CASRDRGNTGELFF. The full variable domain, completed using reference TRBV5-1 and TRBJ2-2, is KAGVTQTPRYLIKTRGQQVTLSCSPISGHRSVSWYQQTPGQGLQFLFEYFSETQRNKGNFPGRFSGRQFSNSRSEMNVSTLELGDSALYLCASRDRGNTGELFFGEGSRLTVL.

This clonotype was observed a few times. A much bigger clone sits one base away, suggesting this may be a read error. This chain uses TRBV7-6 with TRBJ2-7, with 7 bases that match TRBD1. Germline CDR1 SGHVS, CDR2 FNYEAQ. The CDR3 contains 16 residues. Losses at the gene ends were 0 bases for V and 3 bases for J; bases not matched to a gene: 8. This CDR3 is CASSLATGQTSYEQYF. The DNA for the CDR3 is TGTGCCAGCAGCTTAGCCACGGGACAGACAAGCTACGAGCAGTACTTC. The variable domain in full, with the rest retrieved from reference TRBV7-6 and TRBJ2-7, is GAGVSQSPRYKVTKRGQDVALRCDPISGHVSLYWYRQALGQGPEFLTYFNYEAQQDKSGLPNDRFSAERPEGSISTLTIQRTEQRDSAMYRCASSLATGQTSYEQYFGPGTRLTVT.

This clonotype was picked up many times. The rearrangement joins TRBV14 to TRBJ1-2; the D is unclear. CDR3 length: 15 residues. Germline assignment: CDR1 SGHDN and CDR2 FVKESK. V lost 0 bases, J lost 4 bases, and 12 bases lay in between. CDR3 sequence: CASSQDLLSSYGYTF. Written as DNA, the CDR3 is TGTGCCAGCAGCCAAGACCTACTTTCGAGCTATGGCTACACCTTC.

Ten or more counts support this clonotype. The V and J genes are TRBV20-1 and TRBJ1-1, with 9 nucleotides matching TRBD1. Per germline, CDR1 DFQATT and CDR2 SNEGSKA (reference sequence). J gave up 1 base and V 5 bases, and 2 bases lay outside the gene matches. The CDR3 consists of 13 residues. The CDR3 region has the DNA TGCAGTGCTGCGGACAGGGGGAACACTGAAGCTTTCTTT. Translated: CSAADRGNTEAFF.

At least ten counts were recorded for this clonotype. The CDR3 coding sequence is TGTGCCAGCAGTTTTACCTCCTACGAGCAGTACTTC. Translated: CASSFTSYEQYF. The chain couples TRBV12-3 or TRBV12-4 to TRBJ2-7; no reliable D call. The CDR3 runs 12 residues. Trimming left V 3 bases short and J 0 bases short, with 3 bases between.

This clonotype has ten or more counts. This sequence joins TRBV5-1 and TRBJ2-3, with no clear D. Trimming removed 1 base at V and 0 bases at J, with 9 bases between. The V gene's germline CDR1 is SGHRS and CDR2 YFSETQ. The CDR3 sequence is 15 residues long. CDR3 in amino acids: CASSLMDPSTDTQYF. The CDR3 DNA follows: TGCGCCAGCAGCTTGATGGACCCGAGCACAGATACGCAGTATTTT.

This clonotype was seen repeatedly, ten times or more. The chain couples TRBV27 to TRBJ1-1, with 7 bases matching TRBD1. The V and J ends lost 0 bases and 1 base, in that order; junction bases with no gene match: 11. This CDR3 spans 18 amino acids. Germline CDR1 MNHEY, CDR2 SMNVEV (reference sequence). The chain's CDR3 is CASSLSRGTERRNTEAFF. As DNA, the CDR3 is TGTGCCAGCAGTTTATCGCGGGGGACAGAGCGAAGGAACACTGAAGCTTTCTTT.

This clonotype came up many times. This chain connects TRBV9 to TRBJ1-1; maybe TRBD1 (5 bases). In germline, CDR1 is SGDLS, CDR2 YYNGEE. V shed 3 bases and J shed 6 bases, with 15 bases lying between them. CDR3 length equals 14 residues. The CDR3 is CASSGNQGLSEAFF. The CDR3 DNA reads as TGTGCCAGCAGCGGAAACCAGGGATTGTCTGAAGCTTTCTTT. Full variable domain (remainder filled in from reference TRBV9 and TRBJ1-1): DSGVTQTPKHLITATGQRVTLRCSPRSGDLSVYWYQQSLDQGLQFLIQYYNGEERAKGNILERFSAQQFPDLHSELNLSSLELGDSALYFCASSGNQGLSEAFFGQGTRLTVV.

The table lists this clonotype with many counts. V usage is TRBV20-1 and J usage is TRBJ2-3; 7 nucleotides agree with TRBD1. This CDR3 has 13 amino acids. Germline-derived CDR1 and CDR2 are DFQATT and SNEGSKA (reference sequence). The trim removed 5 bases at V and 10 bases at J, leaving 12 bases unmatched. Here the CDR3 reads CSAPYDRERSQYF. CDR3 in DNA: TGCAGTGCTCCCTACGACAGGGAAAGATCGCAGTATTTT.

This clonotype was seen many times. V and J are TRBV20-1 and TRBJ1-6, with a tentative D call TRBD1 (6 bases). Per germline, CDR1 DFQATT and CDR2 SNEGSKA (reference sequence). Trimming stripped 1 base from V and 10 bases from J, with 14 bases between. The CDR3 runs to 14 residues. The CDR3 reads CSARGGQGNSPLHF. The CDR3 bases are TGCAGTGCTAGAGGGGGGCAGGGGAACTCACCCCTCCACTTT.